This is a list of T cell receptor beta chains from one sample in a study of CD8+ T cells in alopecia areata. The protocol was immunoSEQ multiplex PCR, while the TCRdb copy is restricted to in-frame clones and leaves out a portion. The data hold some 180,000 clones, with roughly 63% observed a single time. This sample comprised CD4+ T cells sorted from blood, obtained at week 0. These receptors came from a human donor with alopecia areata. Each CDR3 is given with its conserved first and last residue. A D gene is named only where the DNA matches it firmly. Rows give clone size only sometimes, using once, few, many, or a class for an expanded clone.

clone_size	d_call	v_call	j_call	cdr3_aa	cdr3_nt
-	-	TRBV19	TRBJ1-5	CASSIGRGSTVSNQPQHF	TGTGCCAGTAGTATAGGACGGGGCTCTACAGTTAGCAATCAGCCCCAGCATTTT
once	-	TRBV20-1	TRBJ1-6	CSARDTPGVHF	TGCAGTGCTAGAGATACCCCGGGCGTCCACTTT
-	-	TRBV25-1	TRBJ1-1	CASSVQQRGTGEAFF	TGTGCCAGCAGTGTTCAACAGAGGGGCACGGGTGAAGCTTTCTTT
many	-	TRBV11-2	TRBJ1-6	CASSQRTSSYNSPLHF	TGTGCCAGCAGCCAAAGGACGAGCTCCTATAATTCACCCCTCCACTTT
-	-	TRBV11-3	TRBJ2-5	CASSLGLRETQYF	TGTGCCAGCAGCTTAGGACTACGCGAGACCCAGTACTTC
few	-	TRBV10-3	TRBJ2-7	CAISESGSPTNEQYF	TGTGCCATCAGTGAGTCGGGGTCCCCCACGAACGAGCAGTACTTC
few	-	TRBV15	TRBJ2-1	CATSRDYLGNEQFF	TGTGCCACCAGCAGGGACTATCTAGGGAATGAGCAGTTCTTC
once	-	TRBV29-1	TRBJ1-2	CSVGGANYGYTF	TGCAGCGTTGGGGGAGCCAACTATGGCTACACCTTC
-	-	TRBV29-1	TRBJ1-2	CSVGPARVYGYTF	TGCAGCGTTGGTCCGGCCAGGGTTTATGGCTACACCTTC
-	-	TRBV14	TRBJ2-3	CASSQVDTQYF	TGTGCCAGCAGCCAGGTAGATACGCAGTATTTT
few	-	TRBV29-1	TRBJ2-7	CSVSASPAGNYEQYF	TGCAGCGTTTCGGCATCTCCTGCAGGCAATTACGAGCAGTACTTC
-	-	TRBV9	TRBJ2-3	CASSVTTRTDTQYF	TGTGCCAGCAGCGTTACGACAAGGACAGATACGCAGTATTTT
-	-	TRBV4-2	TRBJ2-5	CASSQDFGEETQYF	TGTGCCAGCAGCCAAGATTTCGGCGAAGAGACCCAGTACTTC
-	-	TRBV5-1	TRBJ2-4	CASSLGQSVNIQYF	TGCGCCAGCAGCTTGGGACAGTCAGTGAACATTCAGTACTTC
-	TRBD1	TRBV5-4	TRBJ2-7	CASSLIQATGQPYEQYF	TGTGCCAGCAGCTTAATTCAGGCCACGGGACAGCCCTACGAGCAGTACTTC
few	TRBD1	TRBV30	TRBJ1-1	CACTTGLLSFEAFF	TGTGCCTGTACGACAGGGCTGCTCTCTTTTGAAGCTTTCTTT
-	-	TRBV15	TRBJ1-2	CATSRVEAGRGYTF	TGTGCCACCAGCAGAGTAGAGGCAGGACGTGGCTACACCTTC
-	TRBD2	TRBV30	TRBJ2-5	CAWSVSGGFQETQYF	TGTGCCTGGAGTGTATCCGGGGGGTTCCAAGAGACCCAGTACTTC
few	-	TRBV5-8	TRBJ2-7	CASSFYRARDEQYF	TGTGCCAGCAGCTTCTACAGGGCAAGGGACGAGCAGTACTTC
-	-	TRBV7-3	TRBJ2-1	CASSSGGWAEQFF	TGTGCCAGCAGCTCTGGAGGTTGGGCTGAGCAGTTCTTC
-	-	TRBV6-6	TRBJ2-7	CASSSDRFPYEQYF	TGTGCCAGCAGCTCTGACAGGTTTCCCTACGAGCAGTACTTC
-	-	TRBV7-2	TRBJ1-6	CASSRGSNFHF	TGTGCCAGCAGCCGCGGATCCAATTTCCACTTT
-	-	TRBV7-2	TRBJ1-5	CASSFVNGPQHF	TGTGCCAGCAGCTTTGTTAACGGGCCCCAGCATTTT
-	TRBD1	TRBV30	TRBJ1-1	CAWSTGRQGGTEAFF	TGTGCCTGGAGTACCGGGCGACAGGGGGGCACTGAAGCTTTCTTT
-	TRBD1	TRBV2	TRBJ2-5	CASIQGAGETQYF	TGTGCCAGCATTCAGGGGGCGGGAGAGACCCAGTACTTC
few	-	TRBV30	TRBJ1-5	CAWSFQNQPQHF	TGTGCCTGGAGTTTCCAGAATCAGCCCCAGCATTTT
-	-	TRBV2	TRBJ1-1	CASGWGRNYEAFF	TGTGCCAGCGGTTGGGGACGGAACTATGAAGCTTTCTTT
few	-	TRBV9	TRBJ2-3	CASSRAPSTDTQYF	TGTGCCAGCAGTCGCGCCCCTAGCACAGATACGCAGTATTTT
-	-	TRBV29-1	TRBJ1-2	CSVEDPRVGGYGYTF	TGCAGCGTTGAAGATCCCCGGGTTGGCGGCTATGGCTACACCTTC
many	TRBD1	TRBV4-1	TRBJ2-7	CASSPGNRDRVYEQYF	TGCGCCAGCAGCCCGGGCAACCGGGACAGAGTCTACGAGCAGTACTTC
-	-	TRBV19	TRBJ1-2	CASRGGDYGYTF	TGTGCCAGTAGGGGGGGAGACTATGGCTACACCTTC
few	-	TRBV2	TRBJ2-7	CASTGRSTYEQYF	TGTGCCAGCACGGGCAGGTCAACCTACGAGCAGTACTTC
-	TRBD2	TRBV27	TRBJ2-1	CASLSWGGAYNEQFF	TGTGCCAGCCTCTCATGGGGGGGGGCCTACAATGAGCAGTTCTTC
few	-	TRBV29-1	TRBJ1-2	CSVEEPGQSRGYTF	TGCAGCGTTGAAGAGCCCGGACAGTCCCGAGGCTACACCTTC
-	TRBD2	TRBV4-1	TRBJ2-6	CASSPGGGVAGSGANVLTF	TGCGCCAGCAGCCCAGGCGGCGGGGTAGCGGGGTCTGGGGCCAACGTCCTGACTTTC
-	-	TRBV29-1	TRBJ1-1	CSVEIGAKPAFF	TGCAGCGTTGAAATAGGGGCCAAACCTGCTTTCTTT
-	TRBD1	TRBV29-1	TRBJ1-2	CSVGDRYGYTF	TGCAGCGTTGGGGACAGGTATGGCTACACCTTC
-	-	TRBV9	TRBJ1-2	CASSSGDSTGGYTF	TGTGCCAGCAGCTCCGGGGACTCCACTGGGGGCTACACCTTC
many	-	TRBV21-1	TRBJ2-7	CASSGTGGRDEQYF	TGTGCCAGCAGCGGGACAGGGGGCCGGGACGAGCAGTACTTC
-	-	TRBV29-1	TRBJ2-7	CSVVQGAYEQYF	TGCAGCGTTGTACAGGGAGCCTACGAGCAGTACTTC
-	-	TRBV10-3	TRBJ1-1	CAISPRGNTEAFF	TGTGCCATCAGCCCCCGGGGGAACACTGAAGCTTTCTTT
-	TRBD1	TRBV29-1	TRBJ1-5	CSVFTGATGPQHF	TGCAGCGTTTTCACAGGGGCCACTGGGCCCCAGCATTTT
few	-	TRBV30	TRBJ2-3	CAWSIGGSSTDTQYF	TGTGCCTGGAGTATAGGCGGATCGAGCACAGATACGCAGTATTTT
-	-	TRBV4-3	TRBJ2-7	CASSQDYRDEQYF	TGCGCCAGCAGCCAAGATTATAGGGACGAGCAGTACTTC
-	-	TRBV15	TRBJ2-7	CATSREISGNEQYF	TGTGCCACCAGCAGAGAAATCTCGGGAAACGAGCAGTACTTC
-	-	TRBV2	TRBJ1-2	CASHVGVGIGYTF	TGTGCGAGCCATGTTGGGGTCGGAATTGGCTACACCTTC
once	-	TRBV6-6	TRBJ2-2	CAARSGELFF	TGTGCCGCTAGGTCCGGGGAGCTGTTTTTT
-	-	TRBV29-1	TRBJ1-1	CSVEGSMNTEAFF	TGCAGCGTTGAGGGCAGTATGAACACTGAAGCTTTCTTT